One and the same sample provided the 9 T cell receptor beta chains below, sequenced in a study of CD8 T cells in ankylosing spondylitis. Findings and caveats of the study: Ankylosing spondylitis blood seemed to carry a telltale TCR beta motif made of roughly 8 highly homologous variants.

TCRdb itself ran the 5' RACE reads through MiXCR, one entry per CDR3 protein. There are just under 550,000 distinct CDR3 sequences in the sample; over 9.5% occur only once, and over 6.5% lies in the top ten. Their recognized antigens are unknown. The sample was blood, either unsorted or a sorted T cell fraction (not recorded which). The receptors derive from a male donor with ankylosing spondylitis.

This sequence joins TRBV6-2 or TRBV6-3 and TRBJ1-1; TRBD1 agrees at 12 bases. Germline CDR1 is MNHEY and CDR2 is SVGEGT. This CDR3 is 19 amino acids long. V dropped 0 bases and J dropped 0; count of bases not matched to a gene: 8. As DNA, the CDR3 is TGTGCCAGCAGTTACTCGAGCCCAGGGACAGGGGGCATGAACACTGAAGCTTTCTTT. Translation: CASSYSSPGTGGMNTEAFF.

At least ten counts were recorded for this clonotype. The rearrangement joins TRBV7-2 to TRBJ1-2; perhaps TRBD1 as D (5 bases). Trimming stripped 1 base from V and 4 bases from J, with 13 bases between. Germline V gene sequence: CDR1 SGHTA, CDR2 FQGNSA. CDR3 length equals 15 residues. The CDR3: CASSLGRVGSYGYTF. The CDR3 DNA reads TGTGCCAGCAGCTTAGGCAGGGTCGGTAGCTATGGCTACACCTTC.

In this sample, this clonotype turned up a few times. The DNA for the CDR3 is TGTGCCAGCAGCCACAACACAGATACGCAGTATTTT. Amino acids: CASSHNTDTQYF. V and J are TRBV3-1 and TRBJ2-3; D is ambiguous. This CDR3 has 12 amino acids. CDR1 and CDR2 (germline): LGHDT, YNNKEL (reference sequence). V was pared by 3 bases and J by 2 bases, with 3 bases between.

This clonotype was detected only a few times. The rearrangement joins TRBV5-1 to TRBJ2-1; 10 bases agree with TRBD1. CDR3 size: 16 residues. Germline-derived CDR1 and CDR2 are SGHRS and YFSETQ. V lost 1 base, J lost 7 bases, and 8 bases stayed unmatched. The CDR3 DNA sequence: TGCGCCAGCAGCTTGCACGGGACAGGGGTGAGGAATGAGCAGTTCTTC. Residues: CASSLHGTGVRNEQFF.

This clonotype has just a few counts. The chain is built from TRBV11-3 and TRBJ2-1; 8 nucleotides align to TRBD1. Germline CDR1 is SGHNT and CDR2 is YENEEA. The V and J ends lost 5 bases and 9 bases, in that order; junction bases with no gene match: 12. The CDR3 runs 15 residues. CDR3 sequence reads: CASSPAGGRFGEQFF. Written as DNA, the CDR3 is TGTGCCAGCAGCCCAGCAGGGGGCCGATTTGGTGAGCAGTTCTTC.

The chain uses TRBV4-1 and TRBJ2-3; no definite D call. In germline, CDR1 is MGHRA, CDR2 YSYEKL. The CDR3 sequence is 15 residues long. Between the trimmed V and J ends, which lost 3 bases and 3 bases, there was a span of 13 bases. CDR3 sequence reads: CASSHPSDGTDTQYF. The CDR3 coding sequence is TGCGCCAGCAGCCACCCCTCGGACGGGACAGATACGCAGTATTTT.

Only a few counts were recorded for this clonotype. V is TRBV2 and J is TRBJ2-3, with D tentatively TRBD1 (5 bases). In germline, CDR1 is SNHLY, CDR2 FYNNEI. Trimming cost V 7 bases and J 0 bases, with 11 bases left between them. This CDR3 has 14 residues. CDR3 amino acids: CASNIAGSTDTQYF. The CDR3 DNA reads TGTGCCAGCAACATAGCAGGGAGCACAGATACGCAGTATTTT.

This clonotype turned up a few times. CDR3 sequence (DNA): TGTGCCAGCAGCGTAGATTGGAGAGAGACCCAGTACTTC. It is translated as CASSVDWRETQYF. The chain has TRBV9 and TRBJ2-5; D not resolved. Per the germline V gene, CDR1 is SGDLS and CDR2 is YYNGEE. The CDR3 has 13 amino acids. Deletions cut 0 bases from V and 4 bases from J, with 7 bases between.

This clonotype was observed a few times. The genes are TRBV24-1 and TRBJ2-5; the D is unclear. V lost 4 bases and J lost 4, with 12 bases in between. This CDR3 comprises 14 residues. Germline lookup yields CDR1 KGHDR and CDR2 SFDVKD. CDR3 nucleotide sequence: TGTGCCACCAGTGAAGGTAGATGGGGAGAGACCCAGTACTTC. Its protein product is CATSEGRWGETQYF.